The clone carrying this T cell receptor beta chain showed up just a few times. Its antigen is unknown. The sample is drawn from a study of early T cells in non-severe SARS-CoV-2 infection. Background on the study: Bulk RNA from unsorted whole blood was sequenced; chains were unpaired. Overall study findings and caveats: Clonotype matching in VDJdb favored anti-spike CD8 responses and did not capture private and CD4 specificities.

Trimming removed 3 bases at V and 6 bases at J, with 11 bases between. CDR3 size: 14 residues. Researchers tagged individual cDNA molecules with unique molecular identifiers. TCRdb processed the 5' RACE reads anew with MiXCR; each CDR3 protein has one entry. The sample yields some 82,000 distinct CDR3 sequences, 9.5% to 13% seen once. The rearrangement uses TRBV12-3 or TRBV12-4 and TRBJ2-2, with a tentative D call TRBD2 (5 bases). Material: whole blood. The TCR sequence derives from an adult who was a healthcare worker with PCR-confirmed SARS-CoV-2 infection or an uninfected control (not recorded which). This CDR3 is CASSLRRGPGELFF. The CDR3 DNA reads as TGTGCCAGCAGTTTGAGGCGAGGGCCCGGGGAGCTGTTTTTT.